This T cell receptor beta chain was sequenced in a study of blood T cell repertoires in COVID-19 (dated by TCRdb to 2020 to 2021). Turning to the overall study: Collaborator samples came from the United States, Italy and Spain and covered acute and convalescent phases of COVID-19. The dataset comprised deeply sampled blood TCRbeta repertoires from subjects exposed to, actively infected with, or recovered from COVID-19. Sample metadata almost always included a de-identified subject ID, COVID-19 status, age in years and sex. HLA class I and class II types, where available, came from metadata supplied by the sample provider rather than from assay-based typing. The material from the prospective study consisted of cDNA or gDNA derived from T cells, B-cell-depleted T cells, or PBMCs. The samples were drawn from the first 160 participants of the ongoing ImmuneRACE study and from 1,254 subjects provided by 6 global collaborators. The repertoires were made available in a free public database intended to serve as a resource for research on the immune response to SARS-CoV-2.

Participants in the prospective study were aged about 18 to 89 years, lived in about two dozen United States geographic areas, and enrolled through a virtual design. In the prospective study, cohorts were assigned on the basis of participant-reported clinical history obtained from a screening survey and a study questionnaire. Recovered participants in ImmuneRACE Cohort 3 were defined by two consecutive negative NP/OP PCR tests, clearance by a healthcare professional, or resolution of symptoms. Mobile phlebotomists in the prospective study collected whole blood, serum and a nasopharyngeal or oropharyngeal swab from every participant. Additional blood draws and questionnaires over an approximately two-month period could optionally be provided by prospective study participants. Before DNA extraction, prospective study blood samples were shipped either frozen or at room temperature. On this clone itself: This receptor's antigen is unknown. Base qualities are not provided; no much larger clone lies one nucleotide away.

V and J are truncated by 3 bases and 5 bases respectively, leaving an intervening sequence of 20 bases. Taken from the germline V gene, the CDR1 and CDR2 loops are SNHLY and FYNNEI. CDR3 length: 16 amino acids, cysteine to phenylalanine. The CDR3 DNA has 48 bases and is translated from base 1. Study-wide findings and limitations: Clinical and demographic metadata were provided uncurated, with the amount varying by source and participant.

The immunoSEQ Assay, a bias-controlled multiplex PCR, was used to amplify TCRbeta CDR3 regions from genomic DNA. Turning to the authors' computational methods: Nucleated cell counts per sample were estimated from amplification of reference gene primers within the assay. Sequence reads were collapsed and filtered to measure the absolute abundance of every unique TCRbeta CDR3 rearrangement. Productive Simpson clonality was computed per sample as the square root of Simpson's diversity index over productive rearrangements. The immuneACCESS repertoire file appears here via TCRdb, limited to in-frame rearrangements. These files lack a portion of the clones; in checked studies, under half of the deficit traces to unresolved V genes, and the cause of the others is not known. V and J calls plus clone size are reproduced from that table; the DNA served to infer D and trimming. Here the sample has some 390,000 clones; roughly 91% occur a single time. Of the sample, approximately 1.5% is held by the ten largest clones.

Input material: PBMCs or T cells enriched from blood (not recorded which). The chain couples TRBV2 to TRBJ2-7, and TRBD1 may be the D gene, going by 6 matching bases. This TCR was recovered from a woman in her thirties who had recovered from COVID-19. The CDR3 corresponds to CASSDSMLYRAHEQYF. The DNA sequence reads TGTGCCAGCAGTGATTCGATGTTATACAGGGCGCACGAGCAGTACTTC.